This TCR beta chain came from a study of T cell responses to AZD1222 COVID-19 vaccine. There are 13 residues in the CDR3. Germline V gene data show CDR1 as LGHNA and CDR2 as YSLEER. Trimming removed 3 bases from V and 4 bases from J; junction bases left unmatched: 0. Generated by immunoSEQ multiplex PCR, the TCRdb table keeps only in-frame clones and is missing some. The sample gives about 120,000 clones, 87% of which show up once; 10% is in the top ten. The rearrangement links TRBV4-3 to TRBJ1-3, with 7 positions matching TRBD1. The sequences come from peripheral blood, collected on day 0 of AZD1222 vaccination. This clonotype originated in an adult in good health. In DNA, the CDR3 is TGCGCCAGCAGCCAGACAGGGGGAAACACCATATATTTT. Its translation is CASSQTGGNTIYF.